The 21 T cell receptor beta chains below come from one sample, sequenced in a study of shared clonotypes between healthy human individuals. Sequenced by immunoSEQ multiplex PCR; TCRdb stores in-frame clones only, minus some. The repertoire holds some 500,000 clones, with 90% to 96% as singletons. The sample consisted of naive CD4+ T cells sorted from blood. Subset reported: CD45RA+ positively selected. Receptor source: a woman in her 30s in good health.

The V gene is TRBV19, the J gene TRBJ2-7; D not resolved. The V end was cut by 5 bases, the J end by 0 bases, with 17 bases between. In germline, CDR1 is LNHDA, CDR2 SQIVND (reference sequence). The CDR3 runs 16 residues. The CDR3 sequence: CASSSFSNPSSYEQYF. As DNA, the CDR3 is TGTGCCAGTAGTTCATTCAGCAACCCTAGCTCCTACGAGCAGTACTTC.

CDR3 DNA: TGTGCCAGCAGCTTAGGGCCGACAGGTTTGAATCACGAGCAGTACTTC. It is translated as CASSLGPTGLNHEQYF. The chain recombines TRBV11-1 with TRBJ2-7, with D perhaps matching TRBD1 (6 bases). Per germline, CDR1 SGHAT and CDR2 FQDESV (reference sequence). CDR3 length: 16 residues. Trimming stripped 1 base from V and 5 bases from J, with 18 bases between.

The chain is built from TRBV19 and TRBJ1-5, with 8 positions matching TRBD1. The V gene end was trimmed by 7 bases and the J gene end by 0 bases; junction bases not matched to a gene: 11. Germline CDR1 is LNHDA and CDR2 is SQIVND (reference sequence). The CDR3 has 17 amino acids. For the CDR3, the DNA is TGTGCCAGTACGCCCGACAGGGGCCTATATAGCAATCAGCCCCAGCATTTT. This sequence encodes CASTPDRGLYSNQPQHF.

CDR3 region: CASRSGQDQPQHF. The CDR3 coding sequence is TGTGCCAGCAGATCGGGACAGGATCAGCCCCAGCATTTT. This rearrangement joins TRBV28 to TRBJ1-5, with TRBD1 matching 8 bases. CDR3 length equals 13 residues. V trimming: 6 bases; J trimming: 5 bases; junction bases outside the gene matches: 3. Germline V lookup: CDR1 MDHEN, CDR2 SYDVKM.

The V call is TRBV18, the J call TRBJ1-5, with a possible D match to TRBD1 (5 bases). The CDR3 runs 15 residues. The V end lost 1 base, the J end lost 4 bases, and 11 bases lay between the germline ends. Per germline, CDR1 KGHSH and CDR2 LQKENI. The CDR3 spells CASSPQSGTNQPQHF. CDR3 DNA sequence: TGTGCCAGCTCACCACAATCGGGGACTAATCAGCCCCAGCATTTT.

Note on this clone: At one of its ends the junction is not consistent with the germline gene, which may arise from a read error. The V gene is TRBV5-4, the J gene TRBJ2-5; D gene unclear. CDR1 and CDR2 from the germline V gene are SGHNT and YYREEE (reference sequence). The CDR3 loop spans 15 amino acids. In nucleotides, the CDR3 is TGTGCCAGCAGTTTGGGATCATCTCAGCAAGAGACCCAGTACTTC. Amino acid sequence: CASSLGSSQQETQYF.

The chain couples TRBV6-5 to TRBJ2-7; TRBD1 matches 9 bases. CDR1 MNHEY and CDR2 SVGAGI come from the germline V gene. This CDR3 region has 13 residues. J lost 6 bases, V lost 7 bases, and 7 bases had no gene match. The CDR3 DNA sequence: TGTGCCAGCACGAGGGACAGGGTCGGCGAGCAGTACTTC. This codes for CASTRDRVGEQYF.

V gene TRBV4-1 combines with J gene TRBJ2-1, with D maybe TRBD2 (5 bases). Germline lookup yields CDR1 MGHRA and CDR2 YSYEKL. Trimming shortened V by 0 bases and J by 5 bases, and 8 bases separated the two germline ends. This CDR3 region has 14 residues. In DNA, the CDR3 is TGCGCCAGCAGCCAAGAAACTAGAAACAATGAGCAGTTCTTC. It encodes CASSQETRNNEQFF.

This chain joins TRBV19 and TRBJ2-6, with D unclear. This CDR3 is built from 15 residues. Germline V gene data show CDR1 as LNHDA and CDR2 as SQIVND (reference sequence). Trimming removed 9 bases at V and 0 bases at J, with 12 bases between. The CDR3 loop reads CASLARSSGANVLTF. For the CDR3, the DNA is TGTGCCAGCCTGGCACGAAGCTCTGGGGCCAACGTCCTGACTTTC.

The J gene is TRBJ2-7, the V gene TRBV6-1, with TRBD1 matching over 8 bases. CDR3 size: 16 residues. Germline V gene lookup returns CDR1 MNHNS and CDR2 SASEGT. J lost 2 bases, V lost 4 bases, and 10 bases had no gene match. The CDR3 spells CASSGAKGQVAYEQYF. The CDR3 DNA follows: TGTGCCAGCAGTGGGGCCAAGGGACAGGTGGCCTACGAGCAGTACTTC.

This clone was detected only once. V gene TRBV2 combines with J gene TRBJ2-7, with 8 nucleotides matching TRBD1. Germline values: CDR1 SNHLY, CDR2 FYNNEI. Trimming cost V 2 bases and J 4 bases; bases outside gene matches: 7. This CDR3 contains 15 residues. The DNA for the CDR3 is TGTGCCAGCAGTGAAATCCCAGGGGGCGGGTACGAGCAGTACTTC. It yields the protein CASSEIPGGGYEQYF.

V usage is TRBV18 and J usage is TRBJ1-1; 8 nucleotides match TRBD1. V lost 2 bases and J lost 13; bases outside the gene matches: 12. The CDR3 extends over 14 amino acids. Germline V gene sequence: CDR1 KGHSH, CDR2 LQKENI. CDR3 nucleotides: TGTGCCAGCTCACCAGACCGGACAGGGTTCGGAGATTTCTTT. Translated: CASSPDRTGFGDFF.

The rearrangement uses TRBV5-6 and TRBJ2-7; 11 bases agree with TRBD2. With V trimmed by 7 bases and J by 4 bases, 7 bases remained unmatched. The CDR3 totals 14 residues. CDR1 and CDR2 from the germline V gene are SGHDT and YYEEEE. Here the CDR3 DNA reads TGTGCCAGCGGGGTTACTAGCGGGAGTTACGAGCAGTACTTC. It specifies CASGVTSGSYEQYF.

This clone was observed once. The J gene is TRBJ2-4, the V gene TRBV7-9; 8 bases align to TRBD1. V gave up 5 bases and J gave up 0 bases; unmatched junction bases: 6. The CDR3 is made up of 16 amino acids. The V gene's germline CDR1 is SEHNR and CDR2 FQNEAQ (reference sequence). The CDR3 DNA reads TGTGCCAGCAGCCCAGGACAGGGACTAGCCAAAAACATTCAGTACTTC. Encoded protein: CASSPGQGLAKNIQYF.

This chain uses TRBV28 with TRBJ1-1, with 7 bases fitting TRBD1. Trimming at V came to 2 bases and at J to 4 bases, leaving 19 bases not matched to a gene. The CDR3 length is 19 residues. CDR1 and CDR2 from the germline V gene are MDHEN and SYDVKM. This CDR3 reads CASSLRPQQGWPWPTEAFF. The CDR3 bases are TGTGCCAGCAGTTTACGCCCACAACAGGGGTGGCCCTGGCCCACTGAAGCTTTCTTT.

The chain uses TRBV4-1 and TRBJ2-7; 8 positions match TRBD2. The V and J ends lost 1 base and 9 bases, in that order; junction bases with no gene match: 14. The germline V gene encodes CDR1 MGHRA and CDR2 YSYEKL. This CDR3 is 16 amino acids long. CDR3 residues: CASSQGISSGQARQYF. The CDR3 coding sequence is TGCGCCAGCAGCCAAGGGATCTCTAGCGGGCAGGCGAGGCAGTACTTC.

The rearrangement links TRBV7-9 to TRBJ2-1; 7 bases are a match to TRBD2. This CDR3 region has 15 residues. V shed 1 base, J shed 3 bases, and the junction held 3 bases outside the gene matches. The germline CDR1 and CDR2 sequences are SEHNR and FQNEAQ (reference sequence). As DNA, the CDR3 is TGTGCCAGCAGCTTAGTTGGCGGGAGCTACAATGAGCAGTTCTTC. This codes for CASSLVGGSYNEQFF.

The chain combines TRBV15 with TRBJ1-2; D perhaps matches TRBD1 (5 bases). Germline lookup yields CDR1 LNHNV and CDR2 YYDKDF (reference sequence). This CDR3 contains 15 residues. Trimming took 0 bases from V and 4 from J, leaving 12 bases between them. The CDR3 DNA follows: TGTGCCACCAGCAGAGACTTCGGCGGGGGCTATGGCTACACCTTC. Protein: CATSRDFGGGYGYTF.

The V and J genes are TRBV4-2 and TRBJ2-7; a possible D gene is TRBD2 (5 bases). CDR3 length: 16 amino acids. V lost 3 bases to trimming and J lost 4 bases, with 19 bases between them. Germline V lookup: CDR1 LGHNA, CDR2 YNFKEQ. The CDR3 region has the DNA TGTGCCAGCAGCCAGGGTATAGGGAGTAGCAGATACGAGCAGTACTTC. Amino acids: CASSQGIGSSRYEQYF.

The chain couples TRBV10-1 to TRBJ1-5; the D gene is possibly TRBD1 (6 bases). Germline V gene lookup returns CDR1 WNHNN and CDR2 SYGVQD (reference sequence). The germline V and J ends were trimmed by 4 bases and 4 bases, with 11 bases remaining between them. The CDR3 loop spans 14 amino acids. CDR3 protein: CASSGGGPNQPQHF. The CDR3 region has the DNA TGCGCCAGCAGTGGGGGGGGGCCAAATCAGCCCCAGCATTTT.

The V call is TRBV9, the J call TRBJ2-1; D call uncertain. The V gene's germline CDR1 is SGDLS and CDR2 YYNGEE. Trimming stripped 3 bases from V and 8 bases from J, with 12 bases between. The CDR3 is made up of 13 amino acids. CDR3 residues: CASSGSPPDEQFF. CDR3 coding DNA: TGTGCCAGCAGCGGGAGTCCCCCCGATGAGCAGTTCTTC.